This note documents a single TCR beta chain sequence. This entry belongs to a study of blood T cell repertoires in COVID-19. As for the study in general: Sources were T cells, B-cell-depleted T cells, or PBMCs; the material itself was cDNA or gDNA.

The V end was cut by 5 bases, the J end by 0 bases, with 8 bases between. The length of the CDR3 is 14 residues. From germline, CDR1 is MDHEN and CDR2 SYDVKM. Authors' methods: Reference gene primer amplification gave nucleated cell count estimates. Only in-frame clones appear in the TCRdb table, and some are missing; sequencing was by immunoSEQ multiplex PCR. V, J and clone size are taken as reported in that table, and D and trimming were inferred from the DNA itself. The sample lists fewer than 350,000 clones; 70% to 90% were seen once. In terms of age and location, participants ranged from roughly 18 to 100 years and lived in about two dozen US areas.

The genes are TRBV28 and TRBJ2-1; D gene uncertain. Specimen: PBMCs or T cells enriched from blood (not recorded which). This TCR came from a woman in her sixties or seventies in a cohort exposed to, infected with or recovered from COVID-19 (not recorded which). The CDR3 region has the DNA TGTGCCAGCAGTCCCCTAAGCTCCTACAATGAGCAGTTCTTC. It specifies CASSPLSSYNEQFF.